The clone carrying this T cell receptor beta chain has more than one count but fewer than ten. The authors' processing: Nucleated cell number was recorded as an estimate derived from reference gene primer amplification. Assay used: immunoSEQ multiplex PCR; TCRdb lists only in-frame clones, some missing. D and trimming come from the DNA, and the V and J calls and clone size come from that table. The data show 70,000 to 100,000 clones, around 67% seen once. These data come from a study of blood T cell repertoires in COVID-19. Across the study: Italy, Spain and the United States were the sources of the convalescent and acute COVID-19 samples. Sample material is recorded as cDNA or gDNA derived from T cells, B-cell-depleted T cells, or PBMCs.

CDR3 length: 18 amino acids. J gave up 5 bases and V 1 base, and 14 bases lay outside the gene matches. Germline V gene lookup returns CDR1 LNHNV and CDR2 YYDKDF (reference sequence). The chain has TRBV15 and TRBJ2-3; 8 bases line up with TRBD2. This receptor was obtained from a woman in her sixties in a cohort sampled during active or convalescent COVID-19. The source material was peripheral blood. The CDR3 nucleotides are TGTGCCACCAGCAGAGGCCGAACCGCTAGCGGGCTGGGAGATACGCAGTATTTT. Residues: CATSRGRTASGLGDTQYF.